This is a list of T cell receptor beta chains from one sample in a study of cytomegalovirus exposure and HLA in healthy donors. TCRdb keeps only in-frame clones here, not all; method: immunoSEQ multiplex PCR. This table has under 200,000 clones, roughly 80% appearing once. The sample was PBMCs. These receptors were taken from a man aged 45 to 65 in good health and CMV-seropositive. Both conserved end residues are part of each CDR3. Each record gives: CDR3 protein, CDR3 DNA, V gene, J gene, D gene, clone size. The D gene is left open where the match is weak. Clone size appears in some rows only: once, few, many, or a class for an expanded clone.

CDR3aa: CASTTDFTLKGGYTF
CDR3nt: TGTGCCAGCACCACGGACTTCACCCTGAAAGGGGGCTACACCTTC
v_gene: TRBV28
j_gene: TRBJ1-2
d_gene: .
abundance: .

CDR3aa: CASSSEDRYQPLNTEAFF
CDR3nt: TGTGCCAGCAGTTCCGAGGACAGGTACCAGCCACTGAACACTGAAGCTTTCTTT
v_gene: TRBV28
j_gene: TRBJ1-1
d_gene: TRBD1
abundance: .

CDR3aa: CSVGVGQQKGGYTF
CDR3nt: TGCAGCGTTGGTGTGGGACAGCAAAAAGGTGGCTACACCTTC
v_gene: TRBV29-1
j_gene: TRBJ1-2
d_gene: TRBD1
abundance: .

CDR3aa: CSVEYSDTQYF
CDR3nt: TGCAGCGTTGAATATTCTGATACGCAGTATTTT
v_gene: TRBV29-1
j_gene: TRBJ2-3
d_gene: .
abundance: .

CDR3aa: CASSPSGVTINQPQHF
CDR3nt: TGTGCCAGCAGCCCATCAGGGGTAACAATCAATCAGCCCCAGCATTTT
v_gene: TRBV9
j_gene: TRBJ1-5
d_gene: .
abundance: .

CDR3aa: CASRDSNTDTQYF
CDR3nt: TGTGCCAGCAGGGACTCCAACACAGATACGCAGTATTTT
v_gene: TRBV6-1
j_gene: TRBJ2-3
d_gene: .
abundance: .

CDR3aa: CASSFRGTANSNQPQHF
CDR3nt: TGTGCCAGCAGTTTCCGGGGGACAGCCAATAGCAATCAGCCCCAGCATTTT
v_gene: TRBV27
j_gene: TRBJ1-5
d_gene: TRBD1
abundance: .

CDR3aa: CASSYRPPETQYF
CDR3nt: TGTGCCAGCAGTTACCGTCCTCCGGAGACCCAGTACTTC
v_gene: TRBV6-8
j_gene: TRBJ2-5
d_gene: .
abundance: .

CDR3aa: CAWIQGSGYTF
CDR3nt: TGTGCCTGGATTCAGGGGTCTGGCTACACCTTC
v_gene: TRBV30
j_gene: TRBJ1-2
d_gene: .
abundance: .

CDR3aa: CASSVANGELFF
CDR3nt: TGTGCCAGCAGCGTAGCAAACGGGGAGCTGTTTTTT
v_gene: TRBV9
j_gene: TRBJ2-2
d_gene: .
abundance: .

CDR3aa: CASSIVRTGGNEKLFF
CDR3nt: TGTGCCAGTAGTATAGTTAGGACAGGGGGAAATGAAAAACTGTTTTTT
v_gene: TRBV19
j_gene: TRBJ1-4
d_gene: TRBD1
abundance: .

CDR3aa: CATSSNRGNDHPDHF
CDR3nt: TGTGCCACCAGCAGTAACAGGGGGAATGACCACCCCGATCACTTT
v_gene: TRBV15
j_gene: TRBJ1-6
d_gene: TRBD1
abundance: once

CDR3aa: CASSLDSNPISNYGYTF
CDR3nt: TGTGCCAGCAGCCTAGACAGTAACCCAATTTCTAACTATGGCTACACCTTC
v_gene: TRBV9
j_gene: TRBJ1-2
d_gene: .
abundance: .

CDR3aa: CARRPGEGQPQHF
CDR3nt: TGCGCCAGGAGACCAGGGGAAGGTCAGCCCCAGCATTTT
v_gene: TRBV10-1
j_gene: TRBJ1-5
d_gene: .
abundance: .

CDR3aa: CAIWAGGYNQPQHF
CDR3nt: TGTGCCATCTGGGCAGGGGGATACAATCAGCCCCAGCATTTT
v_gene: TRBV10-3
j_gene: TRBJ1-5
d_gene: TRBD1
abundance: .

CDR3aa: CASSPVGTAKTSGANVLTF
CDR3nt: TGTGCCAGCAGCCCTGTCGGGACAGCAAAGACGTCTGGGGCCAACGTCCTGACTTTC
v_gene: TRBV7-9
j_gene: TRBJ2-6
d_gene: TRBD1
abundance: once

CDR3aa: CASSVGPSGGEGGELFF
CDR3nt: TGTGCCAGCAGCGTTGGCCCTAGCGGGGGGGAAGGCGGGGAGCTGTTTTTT
v_gene: TRBV9
j_gene: TRBJ2-2
d_gene: TRBD2
abundance: .

CDR3aa: CASSLSDSYTGELFF
CDR3nt: TGTGCCAGCAGTTTATCCGACAGTTACACCGGGGAGCTGTTTTTT
v_gene: TRBV6-5
j_gene: TRBJ2-2
d_gene: .
abundance: .

CDR3aa: CATGPRQGPYEQYF
CDR3nt: TGTGCCACGGGGCCCCGACAGGGCCCCTACGAGCAGTACTTC
v_gene: TRBV10-3
j_gene: TRBJ2-7
d_gene: TRBD1
abundance: .

CDR3aa: CASRQGFTDTQYF
CDR3nt: TGTGCCAGCAGACAGGGATTCACAGATACGCAGTATTTT
v_gene: TRBV6-5
j_gene: TRBJ2-3
d_gene: .
abundance: .

CDR3aa: CASSWGGREYNEQFF
CDR3nt: TGTGCCAGCAGCTGGGGGGGTAGGGAGTACAATGAGCAGTTCTTC
v_gene: TRBV7-3
j_gene: TRBJ2-1
d_gene: TRBD2
abundance: .

CDR3aa: CASSPKTSYEQYF
CDR3nt: TGTGCCAGCAGTCCGAAAACTAGTTACGAGCAGTACTTC
v_gene: TRBV11-2
j_gene: TRBJ2-7
d_gene: .
abundance: .

CDR3aa: CASSPGTGNNEQFF
CDR3nt: TGTGCCAGCAGCCCCGGCACAGGGAACAATGAGCAGTTCTTC
v_gene: TRBV11-2
j_gene: TRBJ2-1
d_gene: .
abundance: .

CDR3aa: CASSQGSFDTEAFF
CDR3nt: TGCGCCAGCAGCCAAGGTAGTTTCGACACTGAAGCTTTCTTT
v_gene: TRBV4-1
j_gene: TRBJ1-1
d_gene: .
abundance: .